Below, 26 T cell receptor beta chains from the same sample are listed, as sequenced in a study of cytomegalovirus exposure and HLA in healthy donors. Clones were sequenced by immunoSEQ multiplex PCR, and TCRdb holds only the in-frame ones, with some missing. Of approximately 160,000 clones listed, about 96% are singletons. Sample: PBMCs. These receptors were collected from a woman between 18 and 29 years old in good health and CMV-seronegative.

This clone appeared once. The V gene is TRBV5-1, the J gene TRBJ1-6, with D maybe TRBD1 (5 bases). V lost 4 bases to trimming and J lost 0 bases, with 20 bases between them. The CDR3 totals 19 residues. Germline V CDR1 and CDR2: SGHRS, YFSETQ. Here the CDR3 DNA reads TGCGCCAGCAGCCCTGGCGGGGCCAGGACGGGCTCCTATAATTCACCCCTCCACTTT. Translation gives CASSPGGARTGSYNSPLHF.

This chain links TRBV6-6 with TRBJ1-3; no reliable D call. CDR3 length equals 11 residues. Germline values: CDR1 MNHNY, CDR2 SVGAGI (reference sequence). The germline V and J ends were trimmed by 5 bases and 4 bases, with 3 bases remaining between them. The DNA of the CDR3 is TGTGCCAGCAGTCAAGGAAACACCATATATTTT. This sequence encodes CASSQGNTIYF.

The chain's CDR3 is CASRGGGLGGYTF. The CDR3 DNA sequence: TGTGCCAGCAGGGGAGGCGGGTTAGGTGGCTACACCTTC. The chain is built from TRBV27 and TRBJ1-2; D not resolved. The CDR3 runs 13 residues. The V and J ends lost 6 bases and 7 bases respectively, with 15 bases between them. In germline, CDR1 is MNHEY, CDR2 SMNVEV (reference sequence).

The chain has TRBV7-2 and TRBJ1-1; D call uncertain. This CDR3 has 15 residues. The germline V and J ends were trimmed by 4 bases and 1 base, with 13 bases remaining between them. CDR1 and CDR2 (germline): SGHTA, FQGNSA. This chain's CDR3 is CASSWGGVQNTEAFF. The CDR3 bases are TGTGCCAGCAGCTGGGGAGGTGTGCAGAACACTGAAGCTTTCTTT.

The chain joins TRBV6-6 to TRBJ2-5, with 9 bases lining up with TRBD2. The germline V gene has CDR1 MNHNY and CDR2 SVGAGI (reference sequence). The CDR3 is made up of 15 amino acids. The junction had 6 bases not matched to a gene; V was cut back by 3 bases and J by 4 bases. As DNA, the CDR3 is TGTGCCAGCAGTTATGGTAGCGGGGGTGGAGAGACCCAGTACTTC. Encoded protein: CASSYGSGGGETQYF.

The CDR3 nucleotides read TGTGCCAGCTCACCGCAGGGAGGGCAAGAGACCCAGTACTTC. It is translated as CASSPQGGQETQYF. The V gene is TRBV18, the J gene TRBJ2-5, with 7 bases that match TRBD2. This CDR3 has 14 residues. The J segment lost 2 bases and the V segment lost 3 bases, leaving 3 bases of the junction unmatched. Germline V gene data show CDR1 as KGHSH and CDR2 as LQKENI.

V usage is TRBV4-1 and J usage is TRBJ1-2, with TRBD1 matching over 9 bases. Germline loops: CDR1 MGHRA, CDR2 YSYEKL. J gave up 8 bases and V 1 base, and 8 bases lay outside the gene matches. The CDR3 consists of 15 residues. CDR3 loop: CASSQGPGQGVGYTF. In DNA form, the CDR3 reads TGCGCCAGCAGCCAAGGTCCGGGACAGGGAGTGGGCTACACCTTC.

This chain connects TRBV6-5 to TRBJ1-2; TRBD1 agrees at 8 bases. Germline CDR1 reads MNHEY; CDR2 reads SVGAGI. The CDR3 totals 13 residues. Losses at the gene ends were 9 bases for V and 4 bases for J; bases not matched to a gene: 7. The CDR3 sequence: CASVGQGGYGYTF. In nucleotides, the CDR3 is TGTGCCAGTGTTGGACAGGGAGGCTATGGCTACACCTTC.

The V and J genes are TRBV5-1 and TRBJ1-2; D is undetermined. The CDR3 is 14 residues long. Germline CDR1 SGHRS, CDR2 YFSETQ. The V end lost 0 bases, the J end lost 4 bases, and 10 bases lay between the germline ends. The CDR3 coding sequence is TGCGCCAGCAGCTTGGGCGTTTTAAGCTATGGCTACACCTTC. Amino acid sequence: CASSLGVLSYGYTF.

V is TRBV19 and J is TRBJ1-2; D is perhaps TRBD1 (5 bases). The CDR3 sequence is 15 residues long. The V gene's germline CDR1 is LNHDA and CDR2 SQIVND (reference sequence). V lost 6 bases, J lost 0 bases, and 14 bases lay in between. The CDR3 is CASSAPGGPNYGYTF. In DNA, the CDR3 is TGTGCCAGTAGCGCCCCCGGGGGACCTAACTATGGCTACACCTTC.

V is TRBV7-9 and J is TRBJ2-2, with 7 bases aligning to TRBD1. CDR1 is SEHNR and CDR2 is FQNEAQ in the germline V gene (reference sequence). The CDR3 has 16 amino acids. V shed 3 bases, J shed 7 bases, and the junction held 11 bases outside the gene matches. CDR3 nucleotides: TGTGCCAGCAGCTTTCGAGCAGGGGGAACGATCGGGGAGCTGTTTTTT. Translating it yields CASSFRAGGTIGELFF. Full variable domain (missing parts from reference TRBV7-9 and TRBJ2-2): DTGVSQNPRHKITKRGQNVTFRCDPISEHNRLYWYRQTLGQGPEFLTYFQNEAQLEKSRLLSDRFSAERPKGSFSTLEIQRTEQGDSAMYLCASSFRAGGTIGELFFGEGSRLTVL.

The chain joins TRBV9 to TRBJ2-3, with 10 bases lining up with TRBD2. Germline loops: CDR1 SGDLS, CDR2 YYNGEE. The length of the CDR3 is 15 residues. With V trimmed by 3 bases and J by 3 bases, 4 bases remained unmatched. CDR3: CASSAGGLATDTQYF. The CDR3, as DNA: TGTGCCAGCAGCGCGGGGGGACTAGCGACAGATACGCAGTATTTT.

The rearrangement links TRBV6-1 to TRBJ1-6; D is unclear. V was pared by 3 bases and J by 9 bases, with 12 bases between. Germline V gene sequence: CDR1 MNHNS, CDR2 SASEGT. The CDR3 runs to 14 residues. The CDR3 DNA is TGTGCCAGCAGTGATAATTACGGTTTTTCACCCCTCCACTTT. It yields the protein CASSDNYGFSPLHF.

The rearrangement uses TRBV5-1 and TRBJ2-1; 11 bases agree with TRBD2. The CDR3 covers 15 residues. In germline, CDR1 is SGHRS, CDR2 YFSETQ. The J segment lost 8 bases and the V segment lost 2 bases, leaving 6 bases of the junction unmatched. CDR3 bases: TGCGCCAGCAGCTTCCTAGCGGGGGGCGGGGATGAGCAGTTCTTC. Amino acid sequence: CASSFLAGGGDEQFF.

This sequence joins TRBV19 and TRBJ1-1; 8 nucleotides agree with TRBD1. After removal of 10 bases from V and 4 bases from J, the junction contained 11 bases not matched to a gene. The length of the CDR3 is 14 residues. Germline V gives CDR1 LNHDA, CDR2 SQIVND (reference sequence). This CDR3 reads CATSPTGDITEAFF. CDR3 nucleotides: TGTGCCACTTCGCCGACAGGGGATATCACTGAAGCTTTCTTT.

This clone was found once. The chain combines TRBV27 with TRBJ1-5; D unclear. The CDR3 sequence is 15 residues long. Trimming took 4 bases from V and 3 from J, leaving 13 bases between them. Germline V gene sequence: CDR1 MNHEY, CDR2 SMNVEV (reference sequence). This CDR3 is CASSSTPYPNQPQHF. The CDR3 DNA reads as TGTGCCAGCAGTTCGACTCCATACCCCAATCAGCCCCAGCATTTT.

The chain joins TRBV4-2 to TRBJ2-5; 10 bases match TRBD2. CDR1 LGHNA and CDR2 YNFKEQ come from the germline V gene. V lost 4 bases, J lost 3 bases, and 8 bases stayed unmatched. The CDR3 is 16 residues long. This CDR3 is CASSPSGGGGEETQYF. In DNA, the CDR3 is TGTGCCAGCAGCCCCAGCGGGGGGGGTGGAGAAGAGACCCAGTACTTC.

The V and J genes are TRBV30 and TRBJ2-5; 15 bases match TRBD2. The germline CDR1 and CDR2 sequences are GTSNPN and SVGIG (reference sequence). V trimming: 2 bases; J trimming: 1 base; junction bases outside the gene matches: 2. This CDR3 contains 16 residues. CDR3 protein: CAWSPGLAGGQETQYF. The CDR3 DNA sequence: TGTGCCTGGAGTCCGGGACTAGCGGGGGGCCAAGAGACCCAGTACTTC.

V gene TRBV10-3 combines with J gene TRBJ2-2, with 9 bases matching TRBD1. The germline V gene encodes CDR1 ENHRY and CDR2 SYGVKD. CDR3 size: 15 residues. Losses at the gene ends were 4 bases for V and 7 bases for J; bases not matched to a gene: 7. CDR3 DNA sequence: TGTGCCATCAGTGTCGGGACAGGGAATAACGGGGAGCTGTTTTTT. As protein: CAISVGTGNNGELFF.

V and J are TRBV18 and TRBJ2-5; possibly TRBD2 for D (6 bases). Trimming left V 6 bases short and J 0 bases short, with 11 bases between. CDR3 length: 14 amino acids. CDR1 and CDR2 from the germline V gene are KGHSH and LQKENI. The CDR3 nucleotides read TGTGCCAGCTCTGAGGGACTGAACCAAGAGACCCAGTACTTC. Translating it yields CASSEGLNQETQYF.

The chain links TRBV4-1 to TRBJ1-1, with D maybe TRBD1 (5 bases). The length of the CDR3 is 17 residues. V lost 4 bases and J lost 1, with 19 bases in between. Germline V gene lookup returns CDR1 MGHRA and CDR2 YSYEKL. The DNA for the CDR3 is TGCGCCAGCAGCCGGATTATACCGGGACTCTGGAACACTGAAGCTTTCTTT. It encodes CASSRIIPGLWNTEAFF.

V and J are TRBV7-2 and TRBJ2-7; perhaps TRBD1 as D (5 bases). V dropped 5 bases and J dropped 0 bases, with 11 bases sitting between them. The CDR3 sequence is 14 residues long. Per germline, CDR1 SGHTA and CDR2 FQGNSA. DNA of the CDR3: TGTGCCAGCAGCCCTAGACAGAGCTCCTACGAGCAGTACTTC. Its translation is CASSPRQSSYEQYF. Full variable domain (outside the CDR3, taken from reference TRBV7-2 and TRBJ2-7): GAGVSQSPSNKVTEKGKDVELRCDPISGHTALYWYRQSLGQGLEFLIYFQGNSAPDKSGLPSDRFSAERTGGSVSTLTIQRTQQEDSAVYLCASSPRQSSYEQYFGPGTRLTVT.

The CDR3 coding sequence is TGTGCCAGCAGCCCTCTCGGACAGGGGAGCTCTGGAAACACCATATATTTT. This gives the protein CASSPLGQGSSGNTIYF. V and J are TRBV28 and TRBJ1-3; TRBD1 agrees at 9 bases. Per the germline V gene, CDR1 is MDHEN and CDR2 is SYDVKM. This CDR3 region has 17 residues. Unmatched junction bases numbered 9, after V lost 6 bases and J lost 0 bases.

The chain combines TRBV7-3 with TRBJ2-2; D might be TRBD1 (6 bases). From germline, CDR1 is SGHTA and CDR2 FQGTGA. The germline V and J ends were trimmed by 5 bases and 6 bases, with 22 bases remaining between them. The CDR3 contains 17 residues. The CDR3 loop reads CASSKSDRVWGPGELFF. Written as DNA, the CDR3 is TGTGCCAGCAGCAAATCTGATCGGGTTTGGGGGCCCGGGGAGCTGTTTTTT.

This chain links TRBV15 with TRBJ1-5, with 7 bases matching TRBD1. The CDR3 totals 17 residues. V dropped 10 bases and J dropped 0; count of bases not matched to a gene: 15. Germline V gene sequence: CDR1 LNHNV, CDR2 YYDKDF (reference sequence). The CDR3 nucleotides are TGTGCCAAAAGATCGGCAGGGGGGATATATAGCAATCAGCCCCAGCATTTT. Translated, it gives CAKRSAGGIYSNQPQHF.

The chain carries TRBV5-1 and TRBJ2-2; 7 nucleotides line up with TRBD1. Germline V gene data show CDR1 as SGHRS and CDR2 as YFSETQ. CDR3 length equals 15 residues. V was clipped by 4 bases and J by 0 bases; unmatched bases: 3. CDR3 protein: CASSDRVSNTGELFF. The CDR3 DNA follows: TGCGCCAGCAGCGACAGGGTCTCGAACACCGGGGAGCTGTTTTTT.